The rows below give T cell receptor beta chains drawn from one sample of a study of blood T cell repertoires in COVID-19. Clones were read by immunoSEQ multiplex PCR, and TCRdb kept only the in-frame ones, dropping some. This sample has 110,000 or so clones, with roughly 81% found just once. The specimen was peripheral blood. All receptors come from a man aged 40-50 years with acute or convalescent COVID-19. Both conserved end residues are part of each CDR3. The D gene is left open where the match is weak. Clone size is stated in some rows and not others, as once, few, many or a class when expanded.

D	V	J	length	size	CDR3	DNA
TRBD1	TRBV24-1	TRBJ2-5	14	few	CATGDRGSEETQYF	TGTGCCACGGGGGACAGGGGATCAGAGGAGACCCAGTACTTC
-	TRBV7-3	TRBJ1-1	13	-	CASSLDSQREAFF	TGTGCCAGCAGCTTAGACAGCCAGCGAGAAGCTTTCTTT
-	TRBV6-5	TRBJ1-2	15	-	CASTERRGAYIGYTF	TGTGCCAGCACGGAGCGCCGGGGAGCCTATATTGGCTACACCTTC
-	TRBV18	TRBJ1-1	14	-	CASSPPTGRTEAFF	TGTGCCAGCTCACCACCCACAGGGCGCACTGAAGCTTTCTTT
TRBD1	TRBV10-1	TRBJ1-5	17	-	CASSNNANRGPNQPQHF	TGCGCCAGCAGTAATAACGCAAACAGGGGCCCCAATCAGCCCCAGCATTTT
TRBD1	TRBV7-7	TRBJ2-1	14	-	CASSFGQGDDEQFF	TGTGCCAGCAGCTTTGGACAGGGGGACGACGAGCAGTTCTTC
-	TRBV19	TRBJ1-1	14	-	CASSKDNLVTEAFF	TGTGCCAGTAGTAAGGACAATTTGGTGACTGAAGCTTTCTTT
TRBD1	TRBV2	TRBJ2-1	12	-	CASSPDRGEQFF	TGTGCCAGCAGTCCTGACAGGGGAGAGCAGTTCTTC
-	TRBV2	TRBJ2-2	18	-	CASSKLALQFPNTGELFF	TGTGCCAGCAGTAAGCTGGCCCTACAGTTTCCGAACACCGGGGAGCTGTTTTTT
TRBD2	TRBV3-1/TRBV3-2	TRBJ2-1	13	-	CASGLGTYNEQFF	TGTGCCAGCGGACTAGGTACCTACAATGAGCAGTTCTTC
-	TRBV7-9	TRBJ2-1	15	-	CASRPAGEAYNEQFF	TGTGCCAGCCGCCCAGCCGGGGAAGCGTACAATGAGCAGTTCTTC
-	TRBV9	TRBJ2-7	13	-	CASSVRQGSEQYF	TGTGCCAGCAGCGTTCGGCAGGGGAGCGAGCAGTACTTC
-	TRBV3-1/TRBV3-2	TRBJ1-2	12	-	CASMNRHYGYTF	TGTGCCAGCATGAACAGGCACTATGGCTACACCTTC
TRBD2	TRBV3-1/TRBV3-2	TRBJ2-3	17	-	CASSQGGGGASTDTQYF	TGTGCCAGCAGCCAAGGGGGCGGGGGGGCAAGCACAGATACGCAGTATTTT
-	TRBV6-7	TRBJ2-3	18	-	CASSITSRLEVSTDTQYF	TGTGCCAGCAGTATAACCTCCAGACTAGAAGTATCCACAGATACGCAGTATTTT
-	TRBV5-4	TRBJ1-2	15	-	CASSLIGTVFYGYTF	TGTGCCAGCAGCTTGATTGGAACAGTCTTCTATGGCTACACCTTC
TRBD2	TRBV30	TRBJ2-2	15	-	CAWTPSGGFTGELFF	TGTGCCTGGACTCCTAGCGGGGGGTTCACCGGGGAGCTGTTTTTT
TRBD2	TRBV9	TRBJ2-1	15	once	CASSVASGGQNEQFF	TGTGCCAGCAGCGTTGCTAGCGGGGGACAGAATGAGCAGTTCTTC
TRBD1	TRBV29-1	TRBJ2-5	13	once	CSVETGAQETQYF	TGCAGCGTTGAGACAGGGGCTCAAGAGACCCAGTACTTC
TRBD1	TRBV3-1/TRBV3-2	TRBJ2-7	16	-	CASSARGPVGSYEQYF	TGTGCCAGCAGCGCAAGGGGGCCAGTTGGCTCCTACGAGCAGTACTTC
-	TRBV2	TRBJ1-5	19	-	CASSNNRAPFVYSNQPQHF	TGTGCCAGCAGCAACAACAGGGCCCCCTTTGTATATAGCAATCAGCCCCAGCATTTT
TRBD2	TRBV9	TRBJ2-3	16	-	CASSVVAGGRTDTQYF	TGTGCCAGCAGCGTAGTAGCGGGGGGGCGCACAGATACGCAGTATTTT
-	TRBV24-1	TRBJ2-3	15	-	CATNDGSGSPDTQYF	TGTGCCACCAATGATGGGTCGGGGAGCCCAGATACGCAGTATTTT
TRBD1	TRBV5-4	TRBJ1-2	14	-	CASSFDRGNYGYTF	TGTGCCAGCAGCTTCGACAGGGGGAACTATGGCTACACCTTC
-	TRBV7-2	TRBJ1-1	17	-	CASSLAAIVIMNTEAFF	TGTGCCAGCAGCTTAGCAGCTATAGTCATCATGAACACTGAAGCTTTCTTT